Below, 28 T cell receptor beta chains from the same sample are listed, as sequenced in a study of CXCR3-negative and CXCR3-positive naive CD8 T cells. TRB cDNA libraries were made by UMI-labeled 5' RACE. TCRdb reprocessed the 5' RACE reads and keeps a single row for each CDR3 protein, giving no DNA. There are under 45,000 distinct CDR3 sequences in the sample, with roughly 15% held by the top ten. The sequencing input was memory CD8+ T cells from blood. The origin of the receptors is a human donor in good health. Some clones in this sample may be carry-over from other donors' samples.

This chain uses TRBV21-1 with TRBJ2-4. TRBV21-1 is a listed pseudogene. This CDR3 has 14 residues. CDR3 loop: CASVLGVAKNIQYF.

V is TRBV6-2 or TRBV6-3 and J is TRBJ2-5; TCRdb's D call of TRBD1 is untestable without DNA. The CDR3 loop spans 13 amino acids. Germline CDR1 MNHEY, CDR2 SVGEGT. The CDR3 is CASSNRGQETQYF.

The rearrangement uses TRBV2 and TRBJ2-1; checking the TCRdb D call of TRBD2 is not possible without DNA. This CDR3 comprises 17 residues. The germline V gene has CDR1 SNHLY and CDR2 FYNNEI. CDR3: CASRERTSGGEGNEQFF.

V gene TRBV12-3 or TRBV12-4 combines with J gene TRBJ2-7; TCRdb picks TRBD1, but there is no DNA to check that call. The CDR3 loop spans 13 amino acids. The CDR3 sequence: CASLDRAEYEQYF.

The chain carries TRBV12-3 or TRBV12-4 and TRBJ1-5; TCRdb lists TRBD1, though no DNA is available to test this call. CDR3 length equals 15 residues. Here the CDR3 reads CASSFSSPLNQPQHF.

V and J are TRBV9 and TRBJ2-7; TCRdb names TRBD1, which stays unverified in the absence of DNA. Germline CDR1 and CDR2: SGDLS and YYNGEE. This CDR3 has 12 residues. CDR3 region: CASSPGSTEQYF.

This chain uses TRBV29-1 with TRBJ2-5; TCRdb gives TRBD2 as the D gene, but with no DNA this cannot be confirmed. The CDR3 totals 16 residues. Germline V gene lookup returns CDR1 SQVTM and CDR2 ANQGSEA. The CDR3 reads CSVVMGGEGRGETQYF.

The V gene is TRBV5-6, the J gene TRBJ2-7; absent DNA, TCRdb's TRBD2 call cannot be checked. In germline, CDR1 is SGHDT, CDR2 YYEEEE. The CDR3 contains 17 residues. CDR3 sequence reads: CASSYPTYGGNSYEQYF.

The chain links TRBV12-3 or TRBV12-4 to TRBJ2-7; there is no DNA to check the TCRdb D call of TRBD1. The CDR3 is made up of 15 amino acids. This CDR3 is CASSYRVGSSYEQYF.

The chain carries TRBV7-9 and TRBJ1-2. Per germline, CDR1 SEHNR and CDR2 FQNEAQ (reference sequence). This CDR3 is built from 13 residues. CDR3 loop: CASSPGPRWGYTF.

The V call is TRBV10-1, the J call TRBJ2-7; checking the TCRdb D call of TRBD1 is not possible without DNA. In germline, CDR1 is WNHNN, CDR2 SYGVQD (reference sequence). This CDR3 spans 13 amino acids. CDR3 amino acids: CASSAGTGDEQYF.

CDR3 region: CASSLGTRYEQYF. The rearrangement joins TRBV7-2 to TRBJ2-7; TCRdb selects TRBD1, and the lack of DNA leaves this call unchecked. CDR3 size: 13 residues. CDR1 is SGHTA and CDR2 is FQGNSA in the germline V gene.

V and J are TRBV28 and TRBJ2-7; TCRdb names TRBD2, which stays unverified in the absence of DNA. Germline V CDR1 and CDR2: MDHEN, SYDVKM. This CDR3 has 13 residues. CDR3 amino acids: CASSSGVINEQYF.

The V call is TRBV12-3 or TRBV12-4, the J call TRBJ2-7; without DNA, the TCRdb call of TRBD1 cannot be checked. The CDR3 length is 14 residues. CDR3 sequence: CASSGTGGVHEQYF.

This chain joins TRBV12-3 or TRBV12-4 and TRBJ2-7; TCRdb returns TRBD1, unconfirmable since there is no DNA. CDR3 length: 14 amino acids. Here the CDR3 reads CASSKTGISYEQYF.

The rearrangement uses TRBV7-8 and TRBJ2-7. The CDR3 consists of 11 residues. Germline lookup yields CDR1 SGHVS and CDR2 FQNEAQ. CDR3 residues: CASKLGHEQYF.

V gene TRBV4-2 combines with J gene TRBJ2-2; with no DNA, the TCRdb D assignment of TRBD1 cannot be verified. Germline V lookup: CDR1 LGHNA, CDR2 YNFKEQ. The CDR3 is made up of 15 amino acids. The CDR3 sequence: CASSQRTGADGELFF.

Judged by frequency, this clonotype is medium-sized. The CDR3 is CASSPRHPGDTQYF. The gene calls are TRBV28 and TRBJ2-3; TCRdb calls TRBD1, which cannot be checked without DNA. The CDR3 extends over 14 amino acids. CDR1 is MDHEN, CDR2 SYDVKM, per germline.

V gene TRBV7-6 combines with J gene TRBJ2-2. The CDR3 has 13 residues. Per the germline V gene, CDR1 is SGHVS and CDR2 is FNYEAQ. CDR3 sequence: CASSLLNTGELFF. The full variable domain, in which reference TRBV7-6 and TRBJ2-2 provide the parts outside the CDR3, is GAGVSQSPRYKVTKRGQDVALRCDPISGHVSLYWYRQALGQGPEFLTYFNYEAQQDKSGLPNDRFSAERPEGSISTLTIQRTEQRDSAMYRCASSLLNTGELFFGEGSRLTVL.

The CDR3: CASSGRGIYQPQHF. The rearrangement uses TRBV25-1 and TRBJ1-5. The CDR3 extends over 14 amino acids. Germline V gene sequence: CDR1 MGHDK, CDR2 SYGVNS.

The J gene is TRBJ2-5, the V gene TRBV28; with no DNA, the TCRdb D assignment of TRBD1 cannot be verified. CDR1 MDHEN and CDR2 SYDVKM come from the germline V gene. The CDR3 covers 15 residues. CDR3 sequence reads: CASSNTPGGSETQYF. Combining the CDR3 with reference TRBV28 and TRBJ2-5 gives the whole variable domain DVKVTQSSRYLVKRTGEKVFLECVQDMDHENMFWYRQDPGLGLRLIYFSYDVKMKEKGDIPEGYSVSREKKERFSLILESASTNQTSMYLCASSNTPGGSETQYFGPGTRLLVL.

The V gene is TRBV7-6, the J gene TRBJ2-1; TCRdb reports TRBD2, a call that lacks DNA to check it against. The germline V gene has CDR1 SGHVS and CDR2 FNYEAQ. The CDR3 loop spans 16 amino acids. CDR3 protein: CASSSLAGATYNEQFF.

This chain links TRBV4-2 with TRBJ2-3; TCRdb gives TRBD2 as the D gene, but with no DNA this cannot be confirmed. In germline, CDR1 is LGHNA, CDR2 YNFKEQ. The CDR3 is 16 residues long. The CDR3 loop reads CASSQGLAGSLDTQYF.

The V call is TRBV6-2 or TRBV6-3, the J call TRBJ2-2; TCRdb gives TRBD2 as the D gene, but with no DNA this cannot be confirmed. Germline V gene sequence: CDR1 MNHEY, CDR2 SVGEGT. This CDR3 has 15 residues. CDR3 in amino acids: CASSTSRTPTGELFF.

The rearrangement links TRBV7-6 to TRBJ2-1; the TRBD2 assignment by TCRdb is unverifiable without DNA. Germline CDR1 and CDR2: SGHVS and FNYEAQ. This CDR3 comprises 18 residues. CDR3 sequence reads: CASSLVPGLAGPTYEQFF. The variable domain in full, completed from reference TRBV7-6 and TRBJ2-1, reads GAGVSQSPRYKVTKRGQDVALRCDPISGHVSLYWYRQALGQGPEFLTYFNYEAQQDKSGLPNDRFSAERPEGSISTLTIQRTEQRDSAMYRCASSLVPGLAGPTYEQFFGPGTRLTVL.

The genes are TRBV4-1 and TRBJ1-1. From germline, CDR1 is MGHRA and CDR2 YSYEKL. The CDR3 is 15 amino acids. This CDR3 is CASSQNDGTYTEAFF.

The CDR3: CASSEGLAGPTDTQYF. V and J are TRBV5-1 and TRBJ2-3; absent DNA, TCRdb's TRBD2 call cannot be checked. This CDR3 has 16 residues. The germline CDR1 and CDR2 sequences are SGHRS and YFSETQ.

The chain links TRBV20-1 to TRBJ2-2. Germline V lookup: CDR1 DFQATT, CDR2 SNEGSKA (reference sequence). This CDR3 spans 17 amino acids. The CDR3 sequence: CSARDFRERTNTGELFF.